The T cell receptor beta chain under discussion was sequenced for a study of molecular identifiers for immune sequencing clone quantification. Whole-study findings and limits: Jurkat TCR RNA spiked in from one cell reportedly remained identifiable amid around 1 million naive cells. Clones that exceeded 20 RNA copies held over 97% of effector molecules, yet under 1% in naive cells.

Naive CD8 T cells, phenotype CD8+CD4-CCR7+CD45RA+, were sorted. Concerning this clonotype itself: Its antigen is unidentified.

A single record per CDR3 protein comes from TCRdb applying MiXCR to the PCR reads. The data show about 320,000 distinct CDR3 sequences, about a fifth seen once. The V segment lost 5 bases and the J segment 2 bases; nucleotides outside the gene matches: 5. Germline lookup yields CDR1 MNHEY and CDR2 SVGAGI. CDR3 length: 15 residues. This clonotype was sampled from a human donor in good health. Some libraries in this study had Jurkat cell RNA spiked in. The V gene is TRBV6-5, the J gene TRBJ2-7, with 11 bases fitting TRBD2. Sequencing was performed on naive CD8+ T cells from blood, with Jurkat cell RNA spiked in. Subset specified: FACS-sorted CD8+CD4-CCR7+CD45RA+ naive T cells. CDR3 DNA: TGTGCCAGCAGTACCGTACTAGCGGGAGCCTACGAGCAGTACTTC. Protein product: CASSTVLAGAYEQYF.